This paragraph covers one T cell receptor (beta chain) sequence. Antigen: not known. The method was immunoSEQ multiplex PCR; TCRdb's version includes in-frame clones alone and lacks a portion of them. Of about 150,000 clones in the sample, roughly 90% are singletons; the top ten hold less than 1.6%. The data belong to a study of T cell responses to AZD1222 COVID-19 vaccine. Broader study findings: Every sample of the repertoires postdated the peak T cell response.

The sample here was peripheral blood, taken 28 days after the second AZD1222 dose. The TCR sequence derives from an adult who received the AZD1222 COVID-19 vaccine.

This chain's CDR3 is CASSLWGQGTEAFF. CDR3 in DNA: TGTGCCAGCAGTTTATGGGGACAGGGCACTGAAGCTTTCTTT. V gene TRBV28 combines with J gene TRBJ1-1; 9 nucleotides agree with TRBD1. The CDR3 consists of 14 residues. Germline V gene data show CDR1 as MDHEN and CDR2 as SYDVKM. V was pared by 0 bases and J by 4 bases, with 0 bases of the junction left unmatched.